These 3 T cell receptor beta chains were all obtained from the same sample, sequenced in a study of blood T cell repertoires in COVID-19. TCRdb's table, derived via immunoSEQ multiplex PCR, lists solely in-frame clones and lacks some. The sample yields around 260,000 clones, roughly 86% seen once. Material: peripheral blood. Receptors originate from a man aged 18-30 years with active or convalescent COVID-19.

The chain carries TRBV28 and TRBJ2-3; D remains unclear. This CDR3 region has 11 residues. The germline V gene encodes CDR1 MDHEN and CDR2 SYDVKM. The ends were cut back, 7 bases at V and 6 bases at J, with 8 bases in the middle. CDR3 residues: CASKYEDTQYF. The CDR3 DNA reads TGTGCCAGCAAGTATGAGGATACGCAGTATTTT.

The gene calls are TRBV20-1 and TRBJ2-3, with D maybe TRBD1 (6 bases). Trimming took 3 bases from V and 3 from J, leaving 10 bases between them. CDR1 and CDR2 from the germline V gene are DFQATT and SNEGSKA (reference sequence). The CDR3 consists of 13 residues. As DNA, the CDR3 is TGCAGTGCTAGTAGGGGGTTAACAGATACGCAGTATTTT. Translation: CSASRGLTDTQYF.

This chain joins TRBV6-5 and TRBJ1-3; maybe TRBD1 (6 bases). Germline assignment: CDR1 MNHEY and CDR2 SVGAGI. The CDR3 contains 14 residues. Trimming pared 6 bases from V and 1 base from J, leaving 10 bases between. CDR3 protein: CASSRTESGNTIYF. The CDR3, as DNA: TGTGCCAGCAGCCGGACAGAATCTGGAAACACCATATATTTT.